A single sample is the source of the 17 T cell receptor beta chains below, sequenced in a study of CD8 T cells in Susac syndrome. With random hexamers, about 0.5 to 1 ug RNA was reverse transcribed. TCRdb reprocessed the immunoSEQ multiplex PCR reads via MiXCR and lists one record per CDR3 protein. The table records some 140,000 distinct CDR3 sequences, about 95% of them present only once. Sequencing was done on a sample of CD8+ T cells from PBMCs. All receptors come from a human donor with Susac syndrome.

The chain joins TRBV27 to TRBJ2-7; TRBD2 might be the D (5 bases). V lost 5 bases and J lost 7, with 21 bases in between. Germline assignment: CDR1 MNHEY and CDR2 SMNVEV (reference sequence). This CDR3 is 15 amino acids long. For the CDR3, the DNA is TGTGCCAGCAGTCTTTTCGAAGTCCCCACGGGGGAGCAGTACTTC. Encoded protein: CASSLFEVPTGEQYF.

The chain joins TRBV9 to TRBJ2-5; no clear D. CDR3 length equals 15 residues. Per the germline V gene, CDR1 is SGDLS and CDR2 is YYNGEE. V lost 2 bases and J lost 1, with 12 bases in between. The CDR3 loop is CASSVWGSSQETQYF. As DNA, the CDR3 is TGTGCCAGCAGCGTCTGGGGAAGTAGCCAAGAGACCCAGTACTTC.

CDR3 amino acids: CASSLGQGVREQYF. The CDR3 DNA sequence: TGCGCCAGCAGCTTGGGGCAGGGGGTGAGAGAGCAGTACTTC. The J gene is TRBJ2-7, the V gene TRBV5-1; 7 bases line up with TRBD1. This CDR3 spans 14 amino acids. V lost 0 bases to trimming and J lost 7 bases; unmatched junction nucleotides: 7. Germline loops: CDR1 SGHRS, CDR2 YFSETQ.

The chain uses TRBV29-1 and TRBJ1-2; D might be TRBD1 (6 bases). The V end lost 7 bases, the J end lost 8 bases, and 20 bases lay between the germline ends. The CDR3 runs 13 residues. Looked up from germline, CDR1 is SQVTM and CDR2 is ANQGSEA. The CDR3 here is CSAKRGARNGYTF. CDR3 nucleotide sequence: TGCAGCGCCAAAAGGGGGGCGAGAAACGGCTACACCTTC.

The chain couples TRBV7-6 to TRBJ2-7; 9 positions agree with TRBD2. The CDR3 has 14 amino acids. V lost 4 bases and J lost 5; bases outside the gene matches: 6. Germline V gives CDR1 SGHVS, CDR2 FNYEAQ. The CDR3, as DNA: TGTGCCAGCAGCTGGACTAGCGATAGGGACGAGCAGTACTTC. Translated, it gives CASSWTSDRDEQYF.

The CDR3 here is CASSLAGFTDTQYF. The CDR3 DNA sequence: TGTGCCAGCAGTTTGGCGGGGTTCACAGATACGCAGTATTTT. The chain joins TRBV12-3 or TRBV12-4 to TRBJ2-3; D perhaps matches TRBD2 (6 bases). The CDR3 loop spans 14 amino acids. Trimming cost V 3 bases and J 2 bases, with 9 bases left between them.

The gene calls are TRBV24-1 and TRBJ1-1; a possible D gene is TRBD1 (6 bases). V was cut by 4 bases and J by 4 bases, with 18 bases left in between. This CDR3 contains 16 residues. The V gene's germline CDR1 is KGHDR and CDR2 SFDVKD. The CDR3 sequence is CATSDSQGGLGTEAFF. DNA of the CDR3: TGTGCCACCAGTGACTCTCAAGGGGGGTTAGGCACTGAAGCTTTCTTT.

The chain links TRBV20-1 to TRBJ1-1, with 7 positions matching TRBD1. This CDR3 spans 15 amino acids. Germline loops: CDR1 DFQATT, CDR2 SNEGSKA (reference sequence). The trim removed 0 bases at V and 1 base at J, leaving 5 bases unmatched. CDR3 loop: CSARDLEGANTEAFF. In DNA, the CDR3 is TGCAGTGCTAGAGATCTCGAGGGGGCGAACACTGAAGCTTTCTTT.

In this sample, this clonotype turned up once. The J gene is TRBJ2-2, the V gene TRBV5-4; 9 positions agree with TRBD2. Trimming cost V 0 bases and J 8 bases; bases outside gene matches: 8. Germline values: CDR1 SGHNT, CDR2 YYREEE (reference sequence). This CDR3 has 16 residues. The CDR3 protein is CASSLASIAGAGELFF. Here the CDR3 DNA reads TGTGCCAGCAGCTTGGCCTCAATAGCGGGAGCTGGGGAGCTGTTTTTT.

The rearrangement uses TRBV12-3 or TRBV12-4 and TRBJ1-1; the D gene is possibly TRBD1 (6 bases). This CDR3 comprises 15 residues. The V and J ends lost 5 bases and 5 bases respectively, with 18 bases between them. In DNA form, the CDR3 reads TGTGCCAGCAGTCGGCAGGTAGGGGGTTGGACTGAAGCTTTCTTT. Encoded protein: CASSRQVGGWTEAFF.

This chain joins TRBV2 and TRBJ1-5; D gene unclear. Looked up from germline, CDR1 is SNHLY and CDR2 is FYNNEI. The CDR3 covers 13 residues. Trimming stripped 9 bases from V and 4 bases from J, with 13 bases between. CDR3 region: CASLGQPNQPQHF. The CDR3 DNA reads TGTGCCAGTCTGGGTCAGCCAAATCAGCCCCAGCATTTT. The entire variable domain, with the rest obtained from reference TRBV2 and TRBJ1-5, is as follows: EPEVTQTPSHQVTQMGQEVILRCVPISNHLYFYWYRQILGQKVEFLVSFYNNEISEKSEIFDDQFSVERPDGSNFTLKIRSTKLEDSAMYFCASLGQPNQPQHFGDGTRLSIL.

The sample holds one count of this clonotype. The CDR3 here is CASSKVVIRSGNTIYF. As DNA, the CDR3 is TGTGCCAGCAGCAAAGTGGTGATCCGCTCTGGAAACACCATATATTTT. The chain uses TRBV21-1 and TRBJ1-3. TRBV21-1 represents a pseudogene. The CDR3 spans 16 residues.

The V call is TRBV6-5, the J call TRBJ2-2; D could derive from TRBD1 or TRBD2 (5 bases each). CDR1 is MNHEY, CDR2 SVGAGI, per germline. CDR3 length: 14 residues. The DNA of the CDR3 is TGTGCTGTTAAGGGACCTTTGAACACCGGGGAGCTGTTTTTT. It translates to CAVKGPLNTGELFF.

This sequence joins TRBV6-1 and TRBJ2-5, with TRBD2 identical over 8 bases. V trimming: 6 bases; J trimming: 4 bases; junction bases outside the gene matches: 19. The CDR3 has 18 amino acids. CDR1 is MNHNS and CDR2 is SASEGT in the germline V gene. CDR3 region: CASSLEGAGGAGVETQYF. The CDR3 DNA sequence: TGTGCCAGCAGCCTGGAAGGGGCGGGGGGAGCGGGGGTAGAGACCCAGTACTTC.

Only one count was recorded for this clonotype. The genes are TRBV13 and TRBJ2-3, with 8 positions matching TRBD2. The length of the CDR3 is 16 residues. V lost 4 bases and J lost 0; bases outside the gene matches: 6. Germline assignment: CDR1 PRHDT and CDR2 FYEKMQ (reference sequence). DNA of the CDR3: TGTGCCAGCAGCTCAAAAACTAGCGGAAGCACAGATACGCAGTATTTT. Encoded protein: CASSSKTSGSTDTQYF.

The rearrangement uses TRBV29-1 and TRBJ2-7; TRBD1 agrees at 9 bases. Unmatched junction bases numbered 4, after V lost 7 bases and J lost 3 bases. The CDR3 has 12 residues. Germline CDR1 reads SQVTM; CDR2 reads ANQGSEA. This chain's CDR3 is CSGRDRDYEQYF. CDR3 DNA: TGCAGCGGACGGGACAGGGACTACGAGCAGTACTTC.

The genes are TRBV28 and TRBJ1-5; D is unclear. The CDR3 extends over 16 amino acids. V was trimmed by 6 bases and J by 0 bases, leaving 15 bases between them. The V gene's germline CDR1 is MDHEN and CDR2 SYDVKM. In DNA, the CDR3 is TGTGCCAGCAGAGTAGGGCCAGCCGATAGCAATCAGCCCCAGCATTTT. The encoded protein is CASRVGPADSNQPQHF.